The 16 T cell receptor beta chains reported below all come from one sample, sequenced in a study of T-cell memory formation after mild COVID-19. MiXCR, applied by TCRdb to the 5' RACE reads, yields one record per CDR3 protein. The sample shows some 300,000 distinct CDR3 sequences, approximately 19% of them seen only once. What was sequenced was PBMCs or a T cell subset sorted from them (not recorded which). These TCRs come from a man younger than 30 who had mild COVID-19 (a few samples of this study predate the infection). Cell type and time point are not known.

The chain is built from TRBV6-6 and TRBJ1-2; D might be TRBD1 (6 bases). This CDR3 is 13 amino acids long. V was cut by 6 bases and J by 8 bases, with 16 bases left in between. CDR1 and CDR2 from the germline V gene are MNHNY and SVGAGI (reference sequence). This CDR3 reads CASSTGTPSGYTF. CDR3 DNA: TGTGCCAGCAGCACTGGGACACCTTCGGGCTACACCTTC.

This chain joins TRBV9 and TRBJ1-3; D might be TRBD1 (6 bases). Trimming took off 3 bases at V and 3 bases at J, with 19 bases between the two ends. This CDR3 spans 17 amino acids. Per the germline V gene, CDR1 is SGDLS and CDR2 is YYNGEE. The CDR3 loop is CASSAIQGLLGGNTIYF. CDR3 coding DNA: TGTGCCAGCAGCGCAATACAGGGTCTCTTGGGTGGAAACACCATATATTTT.

This clonotype has ten or more counts. The genes are TRBV5-1 and TRBJ2-2, with TRBD2 as a possible D gene (5 bases). This CDR3 comprises 13 residues. Between the trimmed V and J ends, which lost 1 base and 4 bases, there was a span of 5 bases. Germline V gene data show CDR1 as SGHRS and CDR2 as YFSETQ. The CDR3 nucleotides read TGCGCCAGCAGCTTGACTAGCACCGGGGAGCTGTTTTTT. Amino acid sequence: CASSLTSTGELFF.

This clonotype appeared a few times. The chain combines TRBV15 with TRBJ1-2; a possible D gene is TRBD1 (5 bases). This CDR3 region has 14 residues. The ends were cut back, 3 bases at V and 9 bases at J, with 17 bases in the middle. Germline V lookup: CDR1 LNHNV, CDR2 YYDKDF (reference sequence). The CDR3: CATSRSDSEGSYTF. In DNA, the CDR3 is TGTGCCACCAGCAGGTCAGATAGCGAGGGGAGCTACACCTTC.

V gene TRBV5-1 combines with J gene TRBJ1-4; D gene unclear. Per the germline V gene, CDR1 is SGHRS and CDR2 is YFSETQ. V lost 6 bases, J lost 1 base, and 7 bases lay in between. This CDR3 spans 13 amino acids. CDR3 nucleotides: TGCGCCAGCAAGAAGGGAACTAATGAAAAACTGTTTTTT. Protein product: CASKKGTNEKLFF.

This clonotype was recorded a few times. The V and J genes are TRBV6-5 and TRBJ1-1; the match to TRBD1 covers 9 bases. This CDR3 is 19 amino acids long. CDR1 MNHEY and CDR2 SVGAGI come from the germline V gene. V trimming: 6 bases; J trimming: 1 base; junction bases outside the gene matches: 18. The CDR3, as DNA: TGTGCCAGCAGCCCTAATCCCGGGACAGGGTATTTTCGGAACACTGAAGCTTTCTTT. Protein: CASSPNPGTGYFRNTEAFF.

This clonotype was counted at least ten times. The chain joins TRBV5-5 to TRBJ1-2; D possibly corresponds to TRBD1 (6 bases). The length of the CDR3 is 12 residues. The ends were cut back, 4 bases at V and 3 bases at J, with 7 bases in the middle. Germline V gene lookup returns CDR1 SGHKS and CDR2 YYEKEE (reference sequence). The CDR3 region is CASSRTDYGYTF. DNA of the CDR3: TGTGCCAGCAGCAGGACAGACTATGGCTACACCTTC.

This clonotype occurred a few times. The genes are TRBV5-1 and TRBJ1-1; D is perhaps TRBD1 (5 bases). The CDR3 has 16 residues. Per the germline V gene, CDR1 is SGHRS and CDR2 is YFSETQ. V was pared by 2 bases and J by 1 base, with 15 bases between. CDR3 sequence reads: CASSFTAGPENTEAFF. The CDR3 coding sequence is TGCGCCAGCAGCTTTACGGCAGGGCCGGAGAACACTGAAGCTTTCTTT.

This clonotype has a handful of counts. The J gene is TRBJ1-2, the V gene TRBV11-2; perhaps TRBD1 as D (5 bases). The CDR3 is 15 amino acids. The germline V and J ends were trimmed by 5 bases and 2 bases, with 15 bases remaining between them. Germline V lookup: CDR1 SGHAT, CDR2 FQNNGV. This chain's CDR3 is CASSQSRDANYGYTF. The DNA of the CDR3 is TGTGCCAGCAGCCAGTCCCGGGACGCCAACTATGGCTACACCTTC.

This clonotype was observed a few times. The CDR3 DNA sequence: TGCAGTGCCACCGGGTCTAGCGGGGGCAGCAATGAGCAGTTCTTC. Encoded protein: CSATGSSGGSNEQFF. This sequence joins TRBV20-1 and TRBJ2-1; 10 nucleotides line up with TRBD2. The CDR3 covers 15 residues. CDR1 is DFQATT and CDR2 is SNEGSKA in the germline V gene (reference sequence). The V segment lost 6 bases and the J segment 6 bases; nucleotides outside the gene matches: 11.

The chain links TRBV4-3 to TRBJ1-4; D unclear. The CDR3 is 15 residues long. CDR1 is LGHNA, CDR2 YSLEER, per germline. Between the trimmed V and J ends, which lost 1 base and 3 bases, there was a span of 9 bases. The CDR3 is CASSQGVAANEKLFF. CDR3 nucleotides: TGCGCCAGCAGCCAAGGGGTAGCGGCTAATGAAAAACTGTTTTTT.

In this sample, this clonotype turned up a few times. The V and J genes are TRBV7-2 and TRBJ2-3; D gene unclear. The V gene's germline CDR1 is SGHTA and CDR2 FQGNSA. This CDR3 has 17 amino acids. The germline V and J ends were trimmed by 5 bases and 0 bases, with 18 bases remaining between them. CDR3 in amino acids: CASSLERTSSSTDTQYF. The CDR3 DNA sequence: TGTGCCAGCAGCCTCGAGAGGACCTCATCTAGCACAGATACGCAGTATTTT.

The chain is built from TRBV6-6 and TRBJ2-7; tentatively, D is TRBD1 or TRBD2 (5 bases each). Germline CDR1 and CDR2: MNHNY and SVGAGI (reference sequence). Trimming shortened V by 2 bases and J by 0 bases, and 14 bases separated the two germline ends. The CDR3 runs 16 residues. The CDR3 region has the DNA TGTGCCAGCAGTTACGGTTACGGGGCCAGCTCCTACGAGCAGTACGTC. The encoded protein is CASSYGYGASSYEQYV.

In DNA form, the CDR3 reads TGTGCCAGCATTCTGGGACCGACGCTCACCACAGATACGCAGCATTTT. It is translated as CASILGPTLTTDTQHF. The chain uses TRBV5-6 and TRBJ2-3; D possibly corresponds to TRBD1 (5 bases). The J call is in doubt because the DNA end fits TRBJ1-5 better. Germline V gene sequence: CDR1 SGHDT, CDR2 YYEEEE. The CDR3 has 16 residues.

The chain has TRBV27 and TRBJ2-3; 12 bases agree with TRBD2. The CDR3 covers 16 residues. V was pared by 10 bases and J by 2 bases, with 10 bases of the junction left unmatched. The germline V gene encodes CDR1 MNHEY and CDR2 SMNVEV (reference sequence). This CDR3 is CATAPTSGGLTDTQYF. The CDR3 DNA reads TGTGCCACCGCTCCCACTAGCGGGGGGCTCACAGATACGCAGTATTTT.

This clonotype was found a few times. This chain uses TRBV5-1 with TRBJ2-7, with 9 nucleotides matching TRBD1. The CDR3 sequence is 13 residues long. The junction had 4 bases not matched to a gene; V was cut back by 5 bases and J by 4 bases. Germline CDR1 and CDR2: SGHRS and YFSETQ. CDR3 DNA: TGCGCCAGCAGTAAACAGGGGGCTTACGAGCAGTACTTC. It specifies CASSKQGAYEQYF.